These 30 T cell receptor beta chains originate from one sample sequenced in a study of T cell responses to AZD1222 COVID-19 vaccine. Some clones are missing from TCRdb's copy, which holds only in-frame ones; the method was immunoSEQ multiplex PCR. The sample contains around 120,000 clones, 85% to 90% of which appear only once. The sample consisted of peripheral blood, taken on day 0 of AZD1222 vaccination. These receptors all stem from an adult in good health.

As concerns this clone: The identical CDR3 is also encoded by other nucleotide sequences in the sample. The rearrangement joins TRBV19 to TRBJ2-3; 8 nucleotides agree with TRBD2. This CDR3 has 13 residues. J lost 6 bases, V lost 2 bases, and 1 base had no gene match. CDR1 is LNHDA, CDR2 SQIVND, per germline (reference sequence). The CDR3 spells CASSIRGGDTQYF. Written as DNA, the CDR3 is TGTGCCAGTAGTATACGGGGGGGCGATACGCAGTATTTT.

The chain couples TRBV27 to TRBJ2-7; 10 bases agree with TRBD1. CDR1 and CDR2 from the germline V gene are MNHEY and SMNVEV (reference sequence). V lost 4 bases, J lost 3 bases, and 6 bases stayed unmatched. CDR3 length: 15 residues. The CDR3 sequence: CASSWGQGSIYEQYF. In DNA, the CDR3 is TGTGCCAGCAGTTGGGGACAGGGGTCCATCTACGAGCAGTACTTC.

This clone was observed a single time. The chain combines TRBV2 with TRBJ1-1, with 7 positions matching TRBD1. The ends lost 1 base at V and 4 bases at J; junction bases unmatched: 3. This CDR3 is 14 amino acids long. In germline, CDR1 is SNHLY, CDR2 FYNNEI. The CDR3 sequence is CASSEGGGRTEAFF. Written as DNA, the CDR3 is TGTGCCAGCAGTGAAGGAGGGGGCCGCACTGAAGCTTTCTTT.

The chain couples TRBV7-6 to TRBJ2-1, with D unresolved. The CDR3 extends over 11 amino acids. Trimming pared 1 base from V and 8 bases from J, leaving 3 bases between. Germline assignment: CDR1 SGHVS and CDR2 FNYEAQ. As DNA, the CDR3 is TGTGCCAGCAGCTTAGAGGATGAGCAGTTCTTC. Its protein product is CASSLEDEQFF.

The chain recombines TRBV6-2 or TRBV6-3 with TRBJ1-2, with 7 bases fitting TRBD1. Unmatched junction bases numbered 2, after V lost 3 bases and J lost 4 bases. This CDR3 is 13 amino acids long. Germline V gene sequence: CDR1 MNHEY, CDR2 SVGEGT. The chain's CDR3 is CASSYGQAYGYTF. CDR3 nucleotides: TGTGCCAGCAGTTATGGACAGGCCTATGGCTACACCTTC.

This clone was detected only a few times. The genes are TRBV11-2 and TRBJ2-2; D is uncertain. V was pared by 0 bases and J by 2 bases, with 1 base between. The CDR3 runs 13 residues. Per germline, CDR1 SGHAT and CDR2 FQNNGV. Here the CDR3 DNA reads TGTGCCAGCAGCTTAGAAAACACCGGGGAGCTGTTTTTT. The encoded protein is CASSLENTGELFF.

The chain combines TRBV4-1 with TRBJ1-5; no reliable D call. The CDR3 runs 13 residues. The germline CDR1 and CDR2 sequences are MGHRA and YSYEKL. With 0 bases removed from V and 6 bases from J, the gap between germline ends came to 6 bases. CDR3 loop: CASSQDGIQPQHF. CDR3 DNA: TGCGCCAGCAGCCAAGACGGTATTCAGCCCCAGCATTTT.

The chain carries TRBV28 and TRBJ1-5; 8 positions agree with TRBD1. After removal of 0 bases from V and 5 bases from J, the junction contained 3 bases not matched to a gene. The CDR3 spans 15 residues. Per the germline V gene, CDR1 is MDHEN and CDR2 is SYDVKM. CDR3 in DNA: TGTGCCAGCAGTTTATGGACAGGGGTATATCAGCCCCAGCATTTT. It encodes CASSLWTGVYQPQHF.

The genes are TRBV19 and TRBJ1-6, with 8 bases identical to TRBD1. From germline, CDR1 is LNHDA and CDR2 SQIVND (reference sequence). V lost 5 bases and J lost 7; bases outside the gene matches: 7. The length of the CDR3 is 15 residues. CDR3 in DNA: TGTGCCAGTAGTTCTCAGGACAGGGTGAATTCACCCCTCCACTTT. Protein: CASSSQDRVNSPLHF.

The chain has TRBV5-1 and TRBJ1-6; D uncertain. This CDR3 is built from 13 residues. Trimming left V 5 bases short and J 5 bases short, with 8 bases between. CDR1 and CDR2 (germline): SGHRS, YFSETQ. In nucleotides, the CDR3 is TGCGCCAGCAGTCCCGGGGATAATTCACCCCTCCACTTT. Its protein is CASSPGDNSPLHF.

As concerns this clone: A read error may produce the germline difference seen at one junction end. The sample carries other DNA sequences with the same CDR3. The chain employs TRBV28 and TRBJ1-3; D perhaps matches TRBD1 (6 bases). This CDR3 region has 16 residues. Germline V lookup: CDR1 MDHEN, CDR2 SYDVKM. Written as DNA, the CDR3 is TGTGCCAGCAGTTTATTAGTGGGGGCCTCTGGAAACACTATATATTTT. The encoded protein is CASSLLVGASGNTIYF.

J is TRBJ1-3 and V is TRBV7-6, with D unclear. V was cut by 7 bases and J by 0 bases, with 13 bases left in between. This CDR3 contains 15 residues. Germline V gene data show CDR1 as SGHVS and CDR2 as FNYEAQ. The CDR3 region has the DNA TGTGCCAGCACCCTTCAAAGGAGCTCTGGAAACACCATATATTTT. Amino acid sequence: CASTLQRSSGNTIYF.

This chain uses TRBV24-1 with TRBJ2-7; tentatively, D is TRBD1 (6 bases). There are 16 residues in the CDR3. V lost 3 bases to trimming and J lost 0 bases, with 14 bases between them. Germline values: CDR1 KGHDR, CDR2 SFDVKD. The CDR3 DNA reads as TGTGCCACCAGTGATCAGCACAGGGTTAGCTCCTACGAGCAGTACTTC. This encodes CATSDQHRVSSYEQYF.

The chain is built from TRBV24-1 and TRBJ2-2; 8 positions match TRBD1. The CDR3 has 16 residues. Germline lookup yields CDR1 KGHDR and CDR2 SFDVKD. V was pared by 4 bases and J by 6 bases, with 9 bases of the junction left unmatched. Here the CDR3 DNA reads TGTGCCACCAGTGAATCTCTGACAGGGGAGCCCGGGGAGCTGTTTTTT. Translation gives CATSESLTGEPGELFF.

V usage is TRBV6-5 and J usage is TRBJ2-1; no clear D. Deletions cut 3 bases from V and 5 bases from J, with 2 bases between. The CDR3 covers 11 residues. Germline CDR1 reads MNHEY; CDR2 reads SVGAGI. The DNA for the CDR3 is TGTGCCAGCAGTTATCACAATGAGCAGTTCTTC. Protein sequence: CASSYHNEQFF.

J is TRBJ1-5 and V is TRBV10-3, with D possibly matching TRBD1 (6 bases). The CDR3 runs to 16 residues. The V and J ends lost 3 bases and 4 bases respectively, with 16 bases between them. Germline CDR1 ENHRY, CDR2 SYGVKD. Here the CDR3 reads CAISDPEGDRNQPQHF. Here the CDR3 DNA reads TGTGCCATCAGTGACCCGGAGGGGGACCGGAATCAGCCCCAGCATTTT.

The J gene is TRBJ1-2, the V gene TRBV6-5; TRBD1 matches 8 bases. V shed 6 bases, J shed 4 bases, and the junction held 10 bases outside the gene matches. CDR3 size: 15 residues. Germline V gene lookup returns CDR1 MNHEY and CDR2 SVGAGI. The CDR3 bases are TGTGCCAGCAGAGGGTCTGAGGACAGGGCCTATGGCTACACCTTC. Translation: CASRGSEDRAYGYTF.

The chain is built from TRBV27 and TRBJ1-2; D ambiguous. Germline CDR1 reads MNHEY; CDR2 reads SMNVEV (reference sequence). V was trimmed by 2 bases and J by 5 bases, leaving 9 bases between them. This CDR3 has 13 amino acids. The CDR3: CASSLAAGYGYTF. As DNA, the CDR3 is TGTGCCAGCAGTTTAGCAGCGGGGTATGGCTACACCTTC.

The chain recombines TRBV5-8 with TRBJ2-1, with 13 bases lining up with TRBD2. J was trimmed by 4 bases and V by 0 bases; bases with no gene match: 4. This CDR3 has 17 amino acids. Per the germline V gene, CDR1 is SGHTS and CDR2 is YDEGEE. This chain's CDR3 is CASSLGAGLAGYNEQFF. CDR3 coding DNA: TGTGCCAGCAGCTTGGGAGCGGGACTAGCGGGATACAATGAGCAGTTCTTC.

This sequence joins TRBV6-2 or TRBV6-3 and TRBJ2-1; TRBD2 matches at 11 bases. The CDR3 totals 15 residues. V lost 4 bases to trimming and J lost 7 bases; unmatched junction nucleotides: 6. From germline, CDR1 is MNHEY and CDR2 SVGEGT. CDR3 bases: TGTGCCAGCAGTTTACTAGCGGGAGAAGGGAATGAGCAGTTCTTC. Its translation is CASSLLAGEGNEQFF.

The V call is TRBV3-1 (or the pseudogene TRBV3-2), the J call TRBJ1-2; no firm D call. V was clipped by 5 bases and J by 5 bases, with 15 bases between them. Looked up from germline, CDR1 is LGHDT and CDR2 is YNNKEL (reference sequence). The CDR3 extends over 14 amino acids. The CDR3 loop is CASSSGPSLYGYTF. CDR3 nucleotides: TGTGCCAGCAGCTCAGGTCCCTCACTTTATGGCTACACCTTC.

This clone appeared once. The chain employs TRBV11-2 and TRBJ2-1; the D gene is possibly TRBD2 (6 bases). This CDR3 is built from 16 residues. The V end lost 1 base, the J end lost 2 bases, and 12 bases lay between the germline ends. Germline V gene lookup returns CDR1 SGHAT and CDR2 FQNNGV. The CDR3 loop reads CASSLVTSRAYNEQFF. CDR3 in DNA: TGTGCCAGCAGCTTAGTAACTAGCAGAGCCTACAATGAGCAGTTCTTC.

This chain joins TRBV7-2 and TRBJ1-6, with D hard to call. V was trimmed by 9 bases and J by 6 bases, leaving 6 bases between them. The CDR3 is 11 residues long. The germline V gene encodes CDR1 SGHTA and CDR2 FQGNSA. CDR3 in amino acids: CASPTNSPLHF. DNA of the CDR3: TGTGCCAGTCCAACTAATTCACCCCTCCACTTT. Together with reference TRBV7-2 and TRBJ1-6, the CDR3 gives the full variable domain: GAGVSQSPSNKVTEKGKDVELRCDPISGHTALYWYRQSLGQGLEFLIYFQGNSAPDKSGLPSDRFSAERTGGSVSTLTIQRTQQEDSAVYLCASPTNSPLHFGNGTRLTVT.

The chain carries TRBV6-5 and TRBJ2-1; TRBD1 is a possible D gene (6 bases). The CDR3 is 12 residues long. Germline values: CDR1 MNHEY, CDR2 SVGAGI. V was clipped by 4 bases and J by 12 bases, with 13 bases between them. The CDR3 protein is CASSWNREVQFF. The CDR3 DNA sequence: TGTGCCAGCAGTTGGAACAGGGAAGTGCAGTTCTTC.

The chain is built from TRBV9 and TRBJ1-1; D is undetermined. With 6 bases removed from V and 0 bases from J, the gap between germline ends came to 15 bases. This CDR3 region has 15 residues. Germline V lookup: CDR1 SGDLS, CDR2 YYNGEE. CDR3 protein: CASTQYRLMNTEAFF. CDR3 coding DNA: TGTGCCAGCACCCAATACAGATTGATGAACACTGAAGCTTTCTTT.

This clone was seen once. The chain uses TRBV5-4 and TRBJ1-4; D gene uncertain. In germline, CDR1 is SGHNT, CDR2 YYREEE (reference sequence). CDR3 size: 13 residues. V shed 0 bases and J shed 7 bases, with 7 bases lying between them. The CDR3 reads CASSLGYGEKLFF. The CDR3 bases are TGTGCCAGCAGCTTGGGTTACGGTGAAAAACTGTTTTTT.

V and J are TRBV11-2 and TRBJ1-2, with D possibly being TRBD1 (5 bases). This CDR3 has 16 amino acids. Trimming stripped 4 bases from V and 7 bases from J, with 22 bases between. Germline CDR1 reads SGHAT; CDR2 reads FQNNGV. The CDR3 loop is CASSSLKEGMRSGYTF. The CDR3 DNA reads TGTGCCAGCAGCTCCCTGAAGGAGGGGATGAGGTCTGGCTACACCTTC.

V usage is TRBV7-9 and J usage is TRBJ1-1; 8 bases are shared with TRBD1. This CDR3 has 15 amino acids. After removal of 6 bases from V and 2 bases from J, the junction contained 8 bases not matched to a gene. Germline V CDR1 and CDR2: SEHNR, FQNEAQ (reference sequence). For the CDR3, the DNA is TGTGCCAGCAGGCGGACAGGGAGGGTCAACACTGAAGCTTTCTTT. Its protein is CASRRTGRVNTEAFF.

The chain couples TRBV25-1 to TRBJ2-2, with a weak D call TRBD2 (5 bases). CDR1 is MGHDK and CDR2 is SYGVNS in the germline V gene. This CDR3 spans 14 amino acids. Trimming removed 4 bases at V and 1 base at J, with 7 bases between. Written as DNA, the CDR3 is TGTGCCAGCAGTGGCCGGGGGAACACCGGGGAGCTGTTTTTT. It codes for CASSGRGNTGELFF.

V usage is TRBV5-1 and J usage is TRBJ2-3; D gene unclear. From germline, CDR1 is SGHRS and CDR2 YFSETQ. This CDR3 has 13 residues. V was trimmed by 0 bases and J by 8 bases, leaving 10 bases between them. The CDR3 sequence is CASSLAQLSTQYF. DNA for the CDR3: TGCGCCAGCAGCTTGGCCCAGCTGTCTACGCAGTATTTT. The whole variable domain, filled in from reference TRBV5-1 and TRBJ2-3, reads KAGVTQTPRYLIKTRGQQVTLSCSPISGHRSVSWYQQTPGQGLQFLFEYFSETQRNKGNFPGRFSGRQFSNSRSEMNVSTLELGDSALYLCASSLAQLSTQYFGPGTRLTVL.